This is a list of T cell receptor beta chains from one sample in a study of response to subunit inactivated influenza vaccine. Each CDR3 protein is one row after TCRdb ran MiXCR on the RT-PCR reads. The sample carries roughly 700,000 distinct CDR3 sequences, 14% recorded once. The sequenced sample was PBMCs from blood, obtained approximately 15 days before vaccination. The receptors were sampled from a man in his forties or fifties who received an inactivated influenza vaccine. CDR3s leave out the opening cysteine and the closing phenylalanine or tryptophan. Size tells how often a clone was seen (once, few, many) or the class of an expanded clone, and some rows leave it out.

TRBJ2-2 | TRBV5-1 | many | 13 | ASSFGTPNTGELF
TRBJ2-2 | TRBV7-9 | many | 13 | ASREDRGLTGELF
TRBJ1-1 | TRBV18 | . | 12 | ASSPITGGTEAF
TRBJ2-7 | TRBV4-2 | . | 12 | ASSQVGGVYEQY
TRBJ2-5 | TRBV12-3/TRBV12-4 | . | 12 | ASRKTGRQETQY
TRBJ1-4 | TRBV6-5 | . | 12 | ASSYGAGVAKLF
TRBJ2-1 | TRBV28 | . | 12 | ASTGLVSYNEQF
TRBJ2-6 | TRBV28 | . | 15 | ASSIIRLISGANVLT
TRBJ2-1 | TRBV4-1 | . | 15 | ASSQDRGRNTYNEQF
TRBJ1-1 | TRBV29-1 | few | 11 | SAGTVLNTEAF
TRBJ2-3 | TRBV6-2/TRBV6-3 | . | 15 | ASTKGTSGGAADTQY
TRBJ2-1 | TRBV27 | . | 12 | ASRRHQSYNEQF
TRBJ2-7 | TRBV19 | . | 11 | ASAGGASYEQY
TRBJ1-1 | TRBV6-1 | few | 11 | ASRTQMNTEAF
TRBJ2-3 | TRBV20-1 | . | 13 | SASVGTQITDTQY
TRBJ2-7 | TRBV7-2 | many | 14 | ASSLVAGQGRHEQY
TRBJ2-3 | TRBV7-2 | many | 9 | ASSLVYTQY
TRBJ2-1 | TRBV20-1 | many | 13 | SAARGTSGRYEQF
TRBJ2-5 | TRBV12-3/TRBV12-4 | . | 13 | ASSPGTGWQETQY
TRBJ1-6 | TRBV27 | few | 12 | ASTVGGHNSPLH
TRBJ2-7 | TRBV18 | . | 11 | ASSLSTGYEQY
TRBJ2-1 | TRBV12-3/TRBV12-4 | . | 11 | ASSLAGVHEQF
TRBJ2-5 | TRBV6-2/TRBV6-3 | . | 17 | ASSRRVYGTSGRKETQY
TRBJ2-7 | TRBV6-1 | . | 11 | ASSLRQINEQY
TRBJ2-7 | TRBV20-1 | few | 12 | SATGRTTTYEQY
TRBJ1-3 | TRBV7-9 | few | 13 | ASSLGELSGNTIY
TRBJ2-6 | TRBV12-3/TRBV12-4 | . | 12 | ASKHNSGANVLT
TRBJ2-3 | TRBV5-6 | . | 10 | ASSLVRGTQY
TRBJ2-3 | TRBV5-6 | few | 12 | ASSVKVSTDTQY
TRBJ2-1 | TRBV9 | . | 14 | ASSGGQGSSYNEQF
TRBJ1-1 | TRBV4-3 | . | 13 | ASSQQQEMNTEAF
TRBJ2-3 | TRBV4-3 | . | 15 | ASSQVWGGRAADTQY
TRBJ1-4 | TRBV10-3 | few | 14 | AISESAGQGSEKLF
TRBJ2-6 | TRBV6-1 | few | 14 | ASSKRRGDGANVLT
TRBJ2-2 | TRBV20-1 | . | 11 | SARVDTAGELF
TRBJ2-5 | TRBV27 | few | 10 | ASSNREETQY
TRBJ2-5 | TRBV29-1 | few | 14 | SVEVGAGGLAETQY
TRBJ2-3 | TRBV24-1 | few | 14 | ATEKPGPLGVKTQY
TRBJ2-1 | TRBV12-3/TRBV12-4 | few | 9 | ASRGDNEQF
TRBJ1-1 | TRBV11-2 | few | 12 | ASSSGNRNTEAF
TRBJ2-7 | TRBV5-8 | . | 11 | ASSLAGASEQY
TRBJ2-3 | TRBV12-3/TRBV12-4 | . | 11 | ASSLAKAGSQY
TRBJ1-4 | TRBV6-1 | . | 12 | ASSRVGPGEKLF
TRBJ2-5 | TRBV9 | . | 14 | ASSVGWGSSSETQY
TRBJ2-2 | TRBV6-2/TRBV6-3 | . | 15 | ASRDLFGWLDTGELF
TRBJ2-5 | TRBV4-1 | . | 14 | ASSGWTSGSVETQY
TRBJ1-6 | TRBV12-3/TRBV12-4 | many | 14 | ASSLAGLKRGSPLH
TRBJ2-7 | TRBV6-2/TRBV6-3 | . | 16 | ASSYYSGTDGYAYEQY
TRBJ2-2 | TRBV7-8 | few | 15 | ASSLASAGGPFGELF
TRBJ2-2 | TRBV18 | . | 13 | ASRISGGGTGELF